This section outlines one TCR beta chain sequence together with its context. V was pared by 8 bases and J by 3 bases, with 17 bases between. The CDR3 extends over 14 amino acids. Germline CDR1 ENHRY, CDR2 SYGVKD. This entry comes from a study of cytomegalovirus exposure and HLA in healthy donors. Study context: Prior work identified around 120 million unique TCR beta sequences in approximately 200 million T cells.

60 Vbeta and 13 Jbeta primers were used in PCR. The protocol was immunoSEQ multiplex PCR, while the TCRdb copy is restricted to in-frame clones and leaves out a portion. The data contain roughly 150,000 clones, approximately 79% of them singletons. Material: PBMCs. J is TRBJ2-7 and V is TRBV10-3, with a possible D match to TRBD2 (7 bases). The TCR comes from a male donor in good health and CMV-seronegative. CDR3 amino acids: CAIAGGRDGYEQYF. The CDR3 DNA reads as TGTGCCATCGCCGGGGGGCGCGATGGCTACGAGCAGTACTTC.